This T cell receptor (beta chain) was recovered during a study of cytomegalovirus exposure and HLA in healthy donors. The study's findings and limits: A later analysis showed HLA-associated TCR beta chains outstripping equally common others in clonal expansion.

Comments on this clone: No antigen is known for it.

Primers: 60 Vbeta forward and 13 Jbeta reverse. TCRdb's table, derived via immunoSEQ multiplex PCR, lists solely in-frame clones and lacks some. Of around 250,000 clones in the sample, around nine tenths were seen once. Germline loops: CDR1 LNHDA, CDR2 SQIVND (reference sequence). V was cut by 1 base and J by 4 bases, with 19 bases left in between. The CDR3 extends over 17 amino acids. This sequence originates from a girl aged 2-10 years in good health and CMV-seronegative. The chain has TRBV19 and TRBJ1-1, with D perhaps matching TRBD1 (6 bases). The sample comprised PBMCs. The CDR3 sequence: CASSIVLPGQGSTEAFF. CDR3 coding DNA: TGTGCCAGTAGTATAGTTCTCCCCGGGCAGGGGTCCACTGAAGCTTTCTTT.